This record concerns one TCR beta chain sequence. V was cut by 0 bases and J by 8 bases, with 13 bases left in between. The CDR3 is made up of 15 amino acids. Germline V CDR1 and CDR2: LGHNT, FRNRAP. The sample comes from a study of T cells in localized non-small cell lung cancer. The method was immunoSEQ multiplex PCR; TCRdb's version includes in-frame clones alone and lacks a portion of them. The table shows approximately 6,400 clones, with less than 45% occurring only once. The chain uses TRBV12-5 and TRBJ2-2; D gene uncertain. The specimen comprised lung tumor tissue, sampled before any cancer treatment. The receptor comes from a woman aged 35-75 years with stage II squamous cell lung carcinoma. This CDR3 reads CASGLVLEAAGELFF. CDR3 nucleotides: TGTGCTAGTGGTTTGGTACTCGAGGCTGCAGGGGAGCTGTTTTTT. The whole variable domain, remainder taken from reference TRBV12-5 and TRBJ2-2, is DARVTQTPRHKVTEMGQEVTMRCQPILGHNTVFWYRQTMMQGLELLAYFRNRAPLDDSGMPKDRFSAEMPDATLATLKIQPSEPRDSAVYFCASGLVLEAAGELFFGEGSRLTVL.